This T cell receptor beta chain was sequenced during a study of cytomegalovirus exposure and HLA in healthy donors. Study-level points and caveats: 87-base-pair reads could not separate some V segments, including TRBV6-2 and TRBV6-3.

Primers included in the PCR were 60 Vbeta and 13 Jbeta primers. Only in-frame clones appear in the TCRdb table, and some are missing; sequencing was by immunoSEQ multiplex PCR. This table holds about 120,000 clones, about four fifths found once. In the case of this clone: The antigen is not known.

V dropped 2 bases and J dropped 7; count of bases not matched to a gene: 4. The CDR3 spans 14 residues. Germline V CDR1 and CDR2: KGHSH, LQKENI. The chain is built from TRBV18 and TRBJ1-4, with 7 bases lining up with TRBD1. This clonotype was sampled from a man aged 18 to 35 in good health and CMV-seronegative. The sequenced sample was PBMCs. CDR3 coding DNA: TGTGCCAGCTCACCATGGGACAGTGGTGAAAAACTGTTTTTT. Protein product: CASSPWDSGEKLFF.